The 11 T cell receptor beta chains below all came from one sample that was sequenced in a study of CD8 T cells in ankylosing spondylitis. Study-level points and caveats: Among TCR beta sequences, a motif of eight highly homologous variants appeared characteristic of ankylosing spondylitis blood.

TCRdb re-derived calls from the 5' RACE reads in MiXCR, one entry per CDR3 protein. The sample includes fewer than 550,000 distinct CDR3 sequences, approximately 5% of them seen just once. These receptors' antigens are unknown. The sequenced material came from blood, either unsorted or a sorted T cell fraction (not recorded which). Every receptor here comes from a male donor with ankylosing spondylitis.

This clonotype was detected only a few times. The junction departs from germline at one end; a sequencing error may be responsible. The rearrangement uses TRBV20-1 and TRBJ2-6; 9 bases are a match to TRBD2. This CDR3 has 16 amino acids. Germline CDR1 DFQATT, CDR2 SNEGSKA (reference sequence). This CDR3 is CCAPLAGSSGANVLTF. DNA of the CDR3: TGCTGTGCTCCGCTAGCGGGGAGCTCTGGGGCCAACGTCCTGACTTTC.

The V gene is TRBV20-1, the J gene TRBJ2-1; 16 nucleotides agree with TRBD2. The germline V gene encodes CDR1 DFQATT and CDR2 SNEGSKA (reference sequence). This CDR3 has 18 residues. V was pared by 0 bases and J by 2 bases, with 4 bases of the junction left unmatched. CDR3 residues: CSARDLGTSGRAYNEQFF. In nucleotides, the CDR3 is TGCAGTGCTAGAGATCTAGGGACTAGCGGGAGGGCCTACAATGAGCAGTTCTTC.

This clonotype was detected ten times or more. V usage is TRBV12-3 or TRBV12-4 and J usage is TRBJ2-1; 14 bases match TRBD2. CDR3 size: 16 residues. The junction had 10 bases not matched to a gene; V was cut back by 5 bases and J by 10 bases. CDR3 coding DNA: TGTGCCAGCAGTGGCCCCGGGACTAGCGGGAGCAGGGAGCAGTTCTTC. Its protein product is CASSGPGTSGSREQFF.

This clonotype was observed at least ten times. The chain couples TRBV29-1 to TRBJ1-3, with TRBD1 as a possible D gene (5 bases). Germline V CDR1 and CDR2: SQVTM, ANQGSEA. The CDR3 has 12 amino acids. Trimming left V 4 bases short and J 3 bases short, with 7 bases between. The CDR3 protein is CSVGDGGNTIYF. The CDR3 DNA is TGCAGCGTTGGGGACGGTGGAAACACCATATATTTT.

This clonotype was seen a few times. The CDR3 sequence: CSAQRQTSSAFF. The CDR3 nucleotides are TGCAGTGCTCAGAGGCAGACCAGTTCCGCTTTCTTT. This chain links TRBV20-1 with TRBJ1-1; D gene uncertain. V was shortened by 5 bases and J by 11 bases, with 18 bases between the two germline ends. Germline CDR1 DFQATT, CDR2 SNEGSKA (reference sequence). There are 12 residues in the CDR3.

CDR3 DNA sequence: TGTGCCACCTCCCTGCGGGGGGACCAAGAGACCCAGTACTTC. This encodes CATSLRGDQETQYF. The J gene is TRBJ2-5, the V gene TRBV6-1, with 8 positions matching TRBD2. The CDR3 is made up of 14 amino acids. The V gene end was trimmed by 10 bases and the J gene end by 0 bases; junction bases not matched to a gene: 7. In germline, CDR1 is MNHNS, CDR2 SASEGT.

There are many counts of this clonotype. The CDR3 here is CASSHAEGYGYTF. The DNA of the CDR3 is TGTGCCAGCAGCCACGCAGAGGGCTATGGCTACACCTTC. This sequence joins TRBV12-3 or TRBV12-4 and TRBJ1-2, with D unresolved. This CDR3 comprises 13 residues. V shed 6 bases and J shed 4 bases, with 12 bases lying between them.

This clonotype was seen ten or more times. The chain couples TRBV20-1 to TRBJ1-1; D gene unclear. The length of the CDR3 is 12 residues. The germline gives CDR1 DFQATT, CDR2 SNEGSKA (reference sequence). V was cut by 3 bases and J by 5 bases, with 10 bases left in between. CDR3 bases: TGCAGTGCTAGTCTCGGGGAAACTGAAGCTTTCTTT. Protein product: CSASLGETEAFF.

This clonotype appeared a few times. V and J are TRBV7-2 and TRBJ2-7, with TRBD1 as a possible D gene (6 bases). Trimming took off 5 bases at V and 0 bases at J, with 17 bases between the two ends. Germline V CDR1 and CDR2: SGHTA, FQGNSA. There are 16 residues in the CDR3. In DNA, the CDR3 is TGTGCCAGCAGCGCTATCGGACAGCCCCGCTCCTACGAGCAGTACTTC. It is translated as CASSAIGQPRSYEQYF.

Many counts were recorded for this clonotype. The chain has TRBV4-3 and TRBJ2-5; D is possibly TRBD2 (6 bases). The length of the CDR3 is 14 residues. Deletions cut 0 bases from V and 5 bases from J, with 10 bases between. Germline CDR1 LGHNA, CDR2 YSLEER. CDR3 residues: CASSQEGEEETQYF. The CDR3 nucleotides read TGCGCCAGCAGCCAAGAGGGGGAGGAGGAGACCCAGTACTTC.

This clonotype was counted ten times or more. The chain couples TRBV5-1 to TRBJ1-3, with 8 bases identical to TRBD1. The V and J ends lost 5 bases and 2 bases, in that order; junction bases with no gene match: 3. Germline V lookup: CDR1 SGHRS, CDR2 YFSETQ. The CDR3 spans 14 residues. CDR3 sequence: CASRDRVTGNTIYF. DNA for the CDR3: TGCGCCAGCAGGGACAGGGTTACTGGAAACACCATATATTTT.